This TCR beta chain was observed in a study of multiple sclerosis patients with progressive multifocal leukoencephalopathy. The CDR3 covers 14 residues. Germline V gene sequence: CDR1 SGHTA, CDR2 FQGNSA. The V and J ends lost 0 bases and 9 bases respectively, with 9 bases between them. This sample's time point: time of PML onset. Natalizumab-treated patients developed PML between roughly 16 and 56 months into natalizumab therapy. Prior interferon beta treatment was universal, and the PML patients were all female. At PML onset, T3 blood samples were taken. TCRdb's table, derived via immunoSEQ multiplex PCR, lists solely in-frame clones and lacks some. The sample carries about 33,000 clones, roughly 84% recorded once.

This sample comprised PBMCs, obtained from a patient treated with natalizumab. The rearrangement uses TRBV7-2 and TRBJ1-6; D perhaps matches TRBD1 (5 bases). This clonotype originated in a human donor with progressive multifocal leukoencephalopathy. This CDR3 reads CASSLAPQGSPLHF. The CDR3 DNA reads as TGTGCCAGCAGCTTAGCACCCCAGGGTTCACCCCTCCACTTT.